Below are 26 T cell receptor beta chains sequenced from a single sample in a study of T cells in Graves' hyperthyroidism and ophthalmopathy. Amplification targeted TCR beta CDR3 regions from RNA transcripts. The study used the HTBI primer set for a first-round RT-PCR of the TCR CDR3. MiXCR was run by TCRdb on the multiplex PCR reads, yielding one entry per CDR3 protein. Of nearly 600,000 distinct CDR3 sequences listed, approximately 14% are singletons. The source material was blood. These TCRs come from a woman in her thirties with Graves' hyperthyroidism that later progressed to Graves' ophthalmopathy.

The sample holds many counts of this clonotype. The chain combines TRBV28 with TRBJ1-2; a weak D match, TRBD1 (5 bases). There are 14 residues in the CDR3. Germline V CDR1 and CDR2: MDHEN, SYDVKM. The V end lost 3 bases, the J end lost 8 bases, and 16 bases lay between the germline ends. CDR3 sequence: CASSLAGLGRGYTF. Written as DNA, the CDR3 is TGTGCCAGCAGTTTGGCAGGGCTAGGGAGGGGCTACACCTTC.

This clonotype was seen just once. The chain combines TRBV6-5 with TRBJ1-1; TRBD1 matches 9 bases. Germline V gene data show CDR1 as MNHEY and CDR2 as SVGAGI. This CDR3 is built from 17 residues. Trimming cost V 3 bases and J 5 bases; bases outside gene matches: 13. CDR3 sequence reads: CASSYFVVGTGRTEAFF. DNA for the CDR3: TGTGCCAGCAGTTATTTTGTTGTTGGGACAGGGAGAACTGAAGCTTTCTTT.

This clonotype was counted only a few times. The rearrangement links TRBV6-2 or TRBV6-3 to TRBJ2-7, with D perhaps given as TRBD1 or TRBD2 (7 bases each). The CDR3 is 16 amino acids. The germline V gene has CDR1 MNHEY and CDR2 SVGEGT. The germline V and J ends were trimmed by 0 bases and 3 bases, with 15 bases remaining between them. CDR3 sequence reads: CASSYSNRGGFYEQYF. In nucleotides, the CDR3 is TGTGCCAGCAGTTACTCTAACAGGGGAGGGTTCTACGAGCAGTACTTC.

This clonotype has a handful of counts. This rearrangement joins TRBV10-2 to TRBJ2-1; 15 nucleotides agree with TRBD2. V lost 2 bases, J lost 5 bases, and 4 bases stayed unmatched. The germline CDR1 and CDR2 sequences are WSHSY and SAAADI. The CDR3 sequence is 17 residues long. The CDR3, as DNA: TGCGCCAGCAGTGAGCTCTGGACTAGCGGGAGGGACAATGAGCAGTTCTTC. This gives the protein CASSELWTSGRDNEQFF.

This clonotype was seen at least ten times. The J gene is TRBJ2-2, the V gene TRBV28; the D gene could be TRBD1 or TRBD2 (5 bases each). The V end lost 4 bases, the J end lost 2 bases, and 11 bases lay between the germline ends. This CDR3 comprises 15 residues. The germline CDR1 and CDR2 sequences are MDHEN and SYDVKM. The CDR3 nucleotides read TGTGCCAGCAGTTCTGAGGGACCAAACACCGGGGAGCTGTTTTTT. Translation gives CASSSEGPNTGELFF.

The sample holds many counts of this clonotype. The CDR3 region has the DNA TGTGCCACCGCTTCCAGGGATTTGGACACTGAAGCTTTCTTT. This sequence encodes CATASRDLDTEAFF. This chain links TRBV24-1 with TRBJ1-1, with TRBD1 as a possible D gene (5 bases). This CDR3 region has 14 residues. V lost 9 bases to trimming and J lost 3 bases, with 16 bases between them. CDR1 and CDR2 (germline): KGHDR, SFDVKD.

The sample holds many counts of this clonotype. The rearrangement joins TRBV6-5 to TRBJ2-5; TRBD1 agrees at 7 bases. After removal of 0 bases from V and 2 bases from J, the junction contained 6 bases not matched to a gene. The germline gives CDR1 MNHEY, CDR2 SVGAGI. The CDR3 consists of 16 residues. CDR3 loop: CASSYSAGGLQETQYF. In DNA, the CDR3 is TGTGCCAGCAGTTACTCGGCAGGGGGATTGCAAGAGACCCAGTACTTC.

The chain combines TRBV11-2 with TRBJ2-5, with TRBD2 matching over 11 bases. This CDR3 contains 15 residues. The germline V gene encodes CDR1 SGHAT and CDR2 FQNNGV. V shed 8 bases and J 4 bases; nucleotides not matched to a gene: 9. The CDR3 coding sequence is TGTGCCAGCGGCGCAACCGGGACTAGCGGAGAGACCCAGTACTTC. This gives the protein CASGATGTSGETQYF.

This clonotype appeared many times. The genes are TRBV30 and TRBJ1-1; no clear D. This CDR3 has 17 residues. Germline CDR1 GTSNPN, CDR2 SVGIG (reference sequence). V was clipped by 0 bases and J by 1 base, with 18 bases between them. CDR3 sequence reads: CAWSVIRTHLRNTEAFF. As DNA, the CDR3 is TGTGCCTGGAGTGTAATCAGGACTCATCTCCGGAACACTGAAGCTTTCTTT.

At least ten counts were recorded for this clonotype. V usage is TRBV19 and J usage is TRBJ1-1; 9 positions match TRBD1. V dropped 1 base and J dropped 1; count of bases not matched to a gene: 7. The CDR3 runs to 17 residues. The germline V gene encodes CDR1 LNHDA and CDR2 SQIVND (reference sequence). The CDR3 here is CASSIGRDREGNTEAFF. CDR3 coding DNA: TGTGCCAGTAGTATAGGGCGGGACAGGGAAGGGAACACTGAAGCTTTCTTT.

In its sample, this clonotype was seen a few times. The chain has TRBV27 and TRBJ2-1, with D perhaps assigned TRBD1 or TRBD2 (5 bases each). Per germline, CDR1 MNHEY and CDR2 SMNVEV (reference sequence). V lost 7 bases, J lost 7 bases, and 17 bases lay in between. This CDR3 has 14 amino acids. DNA of the CDR3: TGTGCCAGCAACCCTCCGGGACCCTCGAATGAGCAGTTCTTC. Encoded protein: CASNPPGPSNEQFF.

This clonotype was seen repeatedly, ten times or more. The V call is TRBV30, the J call TRBJ2-1; 7 bases map to TRBD2. Trimming took 5 bases from V and 8 from J; bases not matched to a gene: 3. CDR3 length equals 11 residues. Germline V gene data show CDR1 as GTSNPN and CDR2 as SVGIG (reference sequence). The CDR3 DNA follows: TGTGCCTGGGCCCGGGAGGATGAGCAGTTCTTC. Its translation is CAWAREDEQFF. The variable domain in full, with the rest retrieved from reference TRBV30 and TRBJ2-1, is SQTIHQWPATLVQPVGSPLSLECTVEGTSNPNLYWYRQAAGRGLQLLFYSVGIGQISSEVPQNLSASRPQDRQFILSSKKLLLSDSGFYLCAWAREDEQFFGPGTRLTVL.

This rearrangement joins TRBV24-1 to TRBJ2-3, with D perhaps given as TRBD1 or TRBD2 (7 bases each). CDR3 length equals 16 residues. CDR1 and CDR2 from the germline V gene are KGHDR and SFDVKD. Deletions cut 0 bases from V and 2 bases from J, with 11 bases between. The CDR3 spells CATSDLAGGATDTQYF. CDR3 DNA: TGTGCCACCAGTGATTTGGCAGGGGGGGCCACAGATACGCAGTATTTT.

The chain recombines TRBV6-2 or TRBV6-3 with TRBJ2-7; TRBD1 aligns across 11 bases. The CDR3 runs 16 residues. Germline V gene sequence: CDR1 MNHEY, CDR2 SVGEGT. Trimming at V came to 5 bases and at J to 4 bases, leaving 10 bases not matched to a gene. The CDR3 loop reads CASSPDRGRPIYEQYF. The CDR3 nucleotides are TGTGCCAGCAGTCCGGACAGGGGGCGCCCAATTTACGAGCAGTACTTC.

In its sample, this clonotype was seen many times. The CDR3 loop is CASSLWDTEAFF. CDR3 nucleotides: TGTGCCAGCAGTTTATGGGACACTGAAGCTTTCTTT. The chain links TRBV6-2 or TRBV6-3 to TRBJ1-1; the D is unclear. The V gene's germline CDR1 is MNHEY and CDR2 SVGEGT. V shed 4 bases and J shed 3 bases, with 6 bases lying between them. The CDR3 has 12 amino acids.

The rearrangement links TRBV3-1 to TRBJ2-2, with TRBD2 matching 8 bases. Germline CDR1 and CDR2: LGHDT and YNNKEL (reference sequence). V was pared by 3 bases and J by 5 bases, with 8 bases of the junction left unmatched. The CDR3 loop spans 16 amino acids. DNA of the CDR3: TGTGCCAGCAGCCAGCACATGATAGCGGGAACCGGGGAGCTGTTTTTT. It codes for CASSQHMIAGTGELFF. The whole variable domain, remainder taken from reference TRBV3-1 and TRBJ2-2, is DTAVSQTPKYLVTQMGNDKSIKCEQNLGHDTMYWYKQDSKKFLKIMFSYNNKELIINETVPNRFSPKSPDKAHLNLHINSLELGDSAVYFCASSQHMIAGTGELFFGEGSRLTVL.

The genes are TRBV14 and TRBJ2-2; 7 nucleotides match TRBD2. The J segment lost 4 bases and the V segment lost 0 bases, leaving 8 bases of the junction unmatched. The V gene's germline CDR1 is SGHDN and CDR2 FVKESK. The CDR3 runs to 17 residues. This CDR3 is CASSQDAGLAVTGELFF. CDR3 nucleotides: TGTGCCAGCAGCCAAGATGCTGGCCTAGCGGTCACCGGGGAGCTGTTTTTT.

This clonotype came up a few times. The rearrangement joins TRBV12-3 or TRBV12-4 to TRBJ2-7, with TRBD1 matching over 9 bases. V was clipped by 5 bases and J by 0 bases; unmatched bases: 5. The CDR3 length is 15 residues. The CDR3 DNA reads TGTGCCAGCAGTCCCTTGACAGGGGGCTCCTACGAGCAGTACTTC. Amino acids: CASSPLTGGSYEQYF.

This clonotype came up many times. J is TRBJ2-5 and V is TRBV20-1; the match to TRBD1 covers 7 bases. Germline-derived CDR1 and CDR2 are DFQATT and SNEGSKA (reference sequence). The J segment lost 2 bases and the V segment lost 1 base, leaving 4 bases of the junction unmatched. CDR3 length equals 14 residues. As DNA, the CDR3 is TGCAGTGCTAGAGCCGACAGGGCTCAAGAGACCCAGTACTTC. Its translation is CSARADRAQETQYF.

In its sample, this clonotype was seen many times. The chain employs TRBV6-1 and TRBJ2-6; the D gene is possibly TRBD1 (5 bases). This CDR3 spans 15 amino acids. The ends were cut back, 6 bases at V and 2 bases at J, with 11 bases in the middle. The germline V gene encodes CDR1 MNHNS and CDR2 SASEGT. The CDR3 DNA reads as TGTGCCAGCAGACAAGGGGCTGCTGGGGCCAACGTCCTGACTTTC. This sequence encodes CASRQGAAGANVLTF.

V gene TRBV5-4 combines with J gene TRBJ1-1; no reliable D call. With 1 base removed from V and 3 bases from J, the gap between germline ends came to 13 bases. From germline, CDR1 is SGHNT and CDR2 YYREEE (reference sequence). This CDR3 region has 15 residues. The CDR3 loop reads CASSLSWQEDTEAFF. CDR3 bases: TGTGCCAGCAGCTTGTCTTGGCAGGAGGACACTGAAGCTTTCTTT.

This clonotype occurred many times. The V and J genes are TRBV6-2 or TRBV6-3 and TRBJ2-7; 7 bases fit TRBD2. The trim removed 2 bases at V and 2 bases at J, leaving 0 bases unmatched. This CDR3 is built from 13 residues. Germline values: CDR1 MNHEY, CDR2 SVGEGT. The CDR3 loop reads CASSYGTTYEQYF. CDR3 coding DNA: TGTGCCAGCAGTTACGGGACTACCTACGAGCAGTACTTC.

This clonotype was counted only a few times. The chain is built from TRBV18 and TRBJ2-5; D perhaps matches TRBD2 (6 bases). Germline-derived CDR1 and CDR2 are KGHSH and LQKENI. V was pared by 3 bases and J by 1 base, with 24 bases between. The CDR3 contains 19 residues. DNA for the CDR3: TGTGCCAGCTCACCGAAAGTTGGGGGGAGTGTTCTATTCCAAGAGACCCAGTACTTC. Translation gives CASSPKVGGSVLFQETQYF.

CDR3 bases: TGTGCCTGGAGTGTAGGGGGAAGTAGCTATGGCTACACCTTC. Amino acid sequence: CAWSVGGSSYGYTF. The V gene is TRBV30, the J gene TRBJ1-2, with D possibly TRBD1 on 6 matching bases. Germline V CDR1 and CDR2: GTSNPN, SVGIG (reference sequence). This CDR3 region has 14 residues. V was shortened by 0 bases and J by 4 bases, with 12 bases between the two germline ends.

This clonotype came up a few times. The chain uses TRBV20-1 and TRBJ2-7, with 8 positions matching TRBD1. The CDR3 totals 15 residues. Trimming took 5 bases from V and 2 from J; bases not matched to a gene: 11. CDR1 and CDR2 from the germline V gene are DFQATT and SNEGSKA (reference sequence). CDR3 protein: CSALLGQGNTYEQYF. The CDR3 DNA reads TGCAGTGCTCTACTTGGACAGGGTAACACCTACGAGCAGTACTTC.

The chain couples TRBV9 to TRBJ1-3, with D maybe TRBD1 (6 bases). Germline V CDR1 and CDR2: SGDLS, YYNGEE. CDR3 size: 15 residues. Trimming took 3 bases from V and 10 from J, leaving 20 bases between them. The CDR3 protein is CASSGEGDPADTIYF. The CDR3 coding sequence is TGTGCCAGCAGCGGAGAGGGGGATCCCGCTGATACCATATATTTT.